A selection of T cell receptor beta chains follows, all from one sample in a study of CXCR3-negative and CXCR3-positive naive CD8 T cells. TCRdb re-called the 5' RACE reads; every CDR3 protein appears as one record, without DNA. The sample shows around 63,000 distinct CDR3 sequences, and 4% to 5.5% sits with its ten largest clones. Sequencing input: naive CXCR3+ CD8+ T cells from blood. The receptors stem from a human donor in good health. Some clones in this sample may be carry-over from other donors' samples. CDR3s include the opening cysteine and the closing phenylalanine or tryptophan.

J,V,CDR3
TRBJ1-4,TRBV4-3,CASSQDSVNDEKLFF
TRBJ2-5,TRBV29-1,CSVEALNSPQETQYF
TRBJ2-7,TRBV10-3,CAKKGTADSYEQYF
TRBJ2-2,TRBV4-1,CASSPGSTGELFF
TRBJ2-7,TRBV5-1,CASSLGDDYEQYF
TRBJ2-3,TRBV27,CASSPTSPGTATDTQYF
TRBJ2-7,TRBV5-1,CASSRSRGETYEQYF
TRBJ2-7,TRBV10-2,CASSVSLSYEQYF
TRBJ1-1,TRBV9,CASSPRTNWDTEAFF
TRBJ2-2,TRBV6-4,CASSEFGSGELFF
TRBJ2-7,TRBV6-2/TRBV6-3,CASSYSIYEQYF
TRBJ1-1,TRBV29-1,CSGLIKPEAFF
TRBJ1-1,TRBV27,CASKTGGDTEAFF
TRBJ2-7,TRBV4-2,CASSQGGDLTYEQYF
TRBJ2-1,TRBV11-2,CASSPMGPNNEQFF
TRBJ1-4,TRBV6-6,CASSYRGTGAEIRDEKLFF
TRBJ2-2,TRBV3-1,CASSPPGAGELFF
TRBJ2-1,TRBV28,CASSRLRLAHNEQFF
TRBJ2-2,TRBV29-1,CSVEGSTGELFF
TRBJ2-3,TRBV5-1,CASSLGLGNIFADTQYF
TRBJ1-5,TRBV19,CASSIGDQPQHF
TRBJ2-7,TRBV6-5,CASSFQTSPYYEQYF
TRBJ2-5,TRBV5-1,CASSWKYLSGKNKETQYF
TRBJ2-4,TRBV29-1,CSVIGGDVKNIQYF
TRBJ2-7,TRBV12-3/TRBV12-4,CASTLGLSYEQYF
TRBJ2-7,TRBV28,CASSEGPYEQYF
TRBJ2-7,TRBV7-6,CASSATSGGDYEQYF
TRBJ2-4,TRBV5-5,CASSSLAGPLAKNIQYF
TRBJ2-3,TRBV2,CASSGLERGVADTQYF
TRBJ2-2,TRBV29-1,CSVELSGYTGELFF
TRBJ2-5,TRBV6-5,CASSYSCGGLLETQYF
TRBJ2-7,TRBV7-9,CASSLVRPGPAYEQYF
TRBJ2-3,TRBV20-1,CSNLQLTDTQYF